This TCR beta chain was sequenced in a study of cytomegalovirus exposure and HLA in healthy donors. Study-level findings and limits: Data from an earlier analysis indicated that most TCR beta V segments were productive either about 87% or about 30% of the time. Rare TCR sequences predominated, though certain public TCRs were found in many donors.

In germline, CDR1 is SGHAT, CDR2 FQNNGV. The CDR3 is made up of 16 amino acids. J was trimmed by 4 bases and V by 0 bases; bases with no gene match: 2. Primers for the PCR totalled 60 Vbeta and 13 Jbeta. Sequencing used immunoSEQ multiplex PCR; TCRdb keeps in-frame clones, though not all of them. Among fewer than 120,000 clones listed, approximately 86% were seen once. This clone was detected only a few times. Its antigen is unidentified. The rearrangement joins TRBV11-2 to TRBJ1-6; TRBD1 agrees at 8 bases. Sequences were obtained from PBMCs. This receptor was taken from a man aged 35 to 55 in good health and CMV-seronegative. CDR3 sequence reads: CASSLDRTGYNSPLHF. For the CDR3, the DNA is TGTGCCAGCAGCTTAGATCGGACAGGGTATAATTCACCCCTCCACTTT. The full variable domain, completed using reference TRBV11-2 and TRBJ1-6, is EAGVAQSPRYKIIEKRQSVAFWCNPISGHATLYWYQQILGQGPKLLIQFQNNGVVDDSQLPKDRFSAERLKGVDSTLKIQPAKLEDSAVYLCASSLDRTGYNSPLHFGNGTRLTVT.